This T cell receptor beta chain appears in the sequencing data of a study of blood T cell repertoires in COVID-19. Study-level background: The origin of the acute and convalescent COVID-19 samples was the United States, Italy and Spain. From T cells, B-cell-depleted T cells, or PBMCs came the material, which was cDNA or gDNA.

CDR3 length equals 15 residues. Germline lookup yields CDR1 MNHEY and CDR2 SVGAGI. Trimming cost V 2 bases and J 5 bases, with 15 bases left between them. Individuals drawn from 24 US areas were about 18 to 100 years old. In the source study's methods: Cell counts per sample came from amplifying reference gene primers. Data came from immunoSEQ multiplex PCR; TCRdb stores just in-frame clones and leaves some out. V and J calls and clone size are those listed in that table; D and trimming were worked out from the DNA. Seen here are about 360,000 clones, nearly 90% observed once, and the top ten hold 2% to 2.5%.

The clonotype originates from a woman aged 40 to 50 with acute COVID-19. The genes are TRBV6-5 and TRBJ1-2, with D tentatively TRBD1 (5 bases). What was sequenced was PBMCs or T cells enriched from blood (not recorded which). CDR3 nucleotides: TGTGCCAGCAGTTACCACTCCCGACAGACTTATGGCTACACCTTC. Its translation is CASSYHSRQTYGYTF.